This is a list of T cell receptor beta chains from one sample in a study of T-cell memory formation after mild COVID-19. TCRdb analysed the 5' RACE reads with MiXCR anew, one entry per CDR3 protein. Here the sample spans 250,000 to 350,000 distinct CDR3 sequences, around 15% being singletons. The sequencing sample was made of PBMCs or a T cell subset sorted from them (not recorded which). All receptors come from a man younger than 35 who had mild COVID-19 (a few samples of this study predate the infection). Cell type and time point are not known. Each CDR3 is given with its conserved first and last residue. Each record gives: CDR3 length, J gene, clone size, V gene, D gene, CDR3 DNA, CDR3 protein. A D gene is named only where the DNA matches it firmly. For some rows the clone size is stated as once, few or many, or as a class when expanded; others skip it.

12 TRBJ2-2 NA TRBV7-3 NA TGTGCCAGCAGCTTAGAAATCGGGGAGCTGTTTTTT CASSLEIGELFF
16 TRBJ2-5 NA TRBV11-2 NA TGTGCCAGCAGCCTGCCGATCGGGGGGCAAAAAGAGACCCAGTACTTC CASSLPIGGQKETQYF
13 TRBJ1-5 NA TRBV20-1 TRBD1 TGCAGTGCCCAGGGGGGTGGCAATCAGCCCCAGCATTTT CSAQGGGNQPQHF
14 TRBJ2-1 NA TRBV27 TRBD2 TGTGCCAGCAGCGCGGGGGTATTTGAGGATGAGCAGTTCTTC CASSAGVFEDEQFF
18 TRBJ2-1 NA TRBV29-1 TRBD2 TGCAGCGTTGAAGATCCCGTTAGCGGGGGGCCCTCCTACAATGAGCAGTTCTTC CSVEDPVSGGPSYNEQFF
15 TRBJ2-1 NA TRBV5-6 TRBD2 TGTGCCAGCTGCTTTAGCGGGGGGGCCTACAATGAGCAGTTCTTC CASCFSGGAYNEQFF
15 TRBJ1-1 NA TRBV9 NA TGTGCCAGCAGCGTAGATCCGGGGGGGTACACTGAAGCTTTCTTT CASSVDPGGYTEAFF
16 TRBJ2-7 NA TRBV20-1 NA TGCAGTGCTAGGCAACTGATGGGGTCCAACTCCTACGAGCAGTACTTC CSARQLMGSNSYEQYF
15 TRBJ2-5 NA TRBV7-8 NA TGTGCCAGCAGCCCTACAATTACGTACCAAGAGACCCAGTACTTC CASSPTITYQETQYF
15 TRBJ2-5 NA TRBV6-5 NA TGTGCCAGCAGTTACGATGGGGGGCGCAAAGAGACCCAGTACTTC CASSYDGGRKETQYF
14 TRBJ2-7 few TRBV5-1 TRBD1 TGCGCCAGCAGCTTGGGACAGGGGGCCGACGAGCAGTACTTC CASSLGQGADEQYF
15 TRBJ2-1 NA TRBV4-2 NA TGTGCCAGCAGCCAAGAGGGGGCGCGGTACAATGAGCAGTTCTTC CASSQEGARYNEQFF
19 TRBJ1-6 NA TRBV4-1 TRBD1 TGCGCCAGCAGCCAATTTGGAAACAGGGGGAGCTCCTATAATTCACCCCTCCACTTT CASSQFGNRGSSYNSPLHF
15 TRBJ1-1 NA TRBV5-4 NA TGTGCCAGCAGCTACGGTGGGGATAGGAACACTGAAGCTTTCTTT CASSYGGDRNTEAFF
14 TRBJ1-5 many TRBV5-8 TRBD1 TGTGCCAGCAGCCAAGGGACAGGCGATCAGCCCCAGCATTTT CASSQGTGDQPQHF
14 TRBJ2-3 few TRBV12-3/TRBV12-4 NA TGTGCCAGCAGTTTAGTGTTGGATGGGGATACGCAGTATTTT CASSLVLDGDTQYF
13 TRBJ2-5 NA TRBV2 NA TGTGCCAGCAGTGACCCAGCCGAAGAGACCCAGTACTTC CASSDPAEETQYF
14 TRBJ2-5 few TRBV11-2 NA TGTGCCAGCAGCTCGAGACAAGGGAGGGAGACCCAGTACTTC CASSSRQGRETQYF
16 TRBJ2-3 many TRBV5-1 NA TGCGCCAGCAGCTCCGCCACTGGGGGGACCACAGATACGCAGTATTTT CASSSATGGTTDTQYF
16 TRBJ2-5 NA TRBV7-2 TRBD2 TGTGCCAGCAGCTTATTAAGCGGGGGGGCTGGAGAGACCCAGTACTTC CASSLLSGGAGETQYF
15 TRBJ2-3 few TRBV24-1 TRBD2 TGTGCCACCAGTGTGTTAGCGGGGGCTTCAGATACGCAGTATTTT CATSVLAGASDTQYF
14 TRBJ2-5 NA TRBV24-1 NA TGTGCCACCAGTGATCCTGGGTATGGGGAGACCCAGTACTTC CATSDPGYGETQYF
10 TRBJ2-1 few TRBV7-9 NA TGTGCCAGCAGCTTAACTGAGCAGTTCTTC CASSLTEQFF
14 TRBJ1-1 NA TRBV5-1 NA TGCGCCAGCAGCTTTCTTCAGGCGGAGACTGAAGCTTTCTTT CASSFLQAETEAFF
11 TRBJ2-2 NA TRBV27 NA TGTGCCACCTCGTACACCGGGGAGCTGTTTTTT CATSYTGELFF
14 TRBJ2-3 NA TRBV12-3/TRBV12-4 NA TGTGCCAGCAGTTGGGGCAGGGATCAAGATACGCAGTATTTT CASSWGRDQDTQYF
13 TRBJ2-3 few TRBV4-2 NA TGTGCCAGCAGCCAGGGTGGGAAGGATACGCAGTATTTT CASSQGGKDTQYF
17 TRBJ2-1 NA TRBV5-1 TRBD1 TGCGCCAGCAGCCCCAGGGGGCAGGGGGCGTCCTACAATGAGCAGTTCTTC CASSPRGQGASYNEQFF
16 TRBJ1-5 NA TRBV24-1 NA TGTGCCCCCATACAGACAGGACCTCATAGCAATCAGCCCCAGCATTTT CAPIQTGPHSNQPQHF
15 TRBJ1-2 few TRBV7-9 TRBD1 TGTGCCAGCAGCCGCGATATGGACAGGGATGCTGGCTACACCTTC CASSRDMDRDAGYTF
12 TRBJ1-2 NA TRBV12-3/TRBV12-4 NA TGTGCCAGCACTCTTAAGGGGTACGGCTACACCTTC CASTLKGYGYTF
17 TRBJ2-1 few TRBV7-2 NA TGTGCCAGCAGCTTATCGGACCTACCACGCTCCTACAATGAGCAGTTCTTC CASSLSDLPRSYNEQFF
16 TRBJ1-5 NA TRBV11-2 TRBD1 TGTGCCAGCAGCGCCGCCGACAGGGCAAGGAATCAGCCCCAGCATTTT CASSAADRARNQPQHF
18 TRBJ1-6 few TRBV27 TRBD1 TGTGCCAGCAGTCCAACTTCCAGTCCCGACAGGGGTAATTCACCCCTCCACTTT CASSPTSSPDRGNSPLHF
13 TRBJ2-5 few TRBV28 NA TGTGCCAGCAGCTTTGGGCCCGAGGAGACCCAGTACTTC CASSFGPEETQYF
16 TRBJ2-7 few TRBV7-2 TRBD2 TGTGCCAGCAGCTTAGTCTGGGGACTAGCTGTCCACGAGCAGTACTTC CASSLVWGLAVHEQYF
14 TRBJ1-2 NA TRBV7-2 TRBD1 TGTGCCAGCAGCCGAGGGGGACAGGCCTATGGCTACACCTTC CASSRGGQAYGYTF
13 TRBJ2-5 NA TRBV12-3/TRBV12-4 NA TGTGCCAGCAGTCTAGGGGGTCAGGGGACCCAGTACTTC CASSLGGQGTQYF
14 TRBJ2-3 few TRBV18 NA TGTGCCAGCTCACCACCCCCCGACGCAGATACGCAGTATTTT CASSPPPDADTQYF
15 TRBJ2-1 NA TRBV24-1 TRBD1 TGTGCCACCAGTGGGACAGGGGGCCCTACCAATGAGCAGTTCTTC CATSGTGGPTNEQFF
15 TRBJ2-3 many TRBV7-9 TRBD2 TGTGCCAGCAGCTTAACTAGCGGCGTCACAGATACGCAGTATTTT CASSLTSGVTDTQYF
13 TRBJ1-5 many TRBV5-1 NA TGCGCCAGCAGCTTGGATCCGGATCAGCCCCAGCATTTT CASSLDPDQPQHF